This T cell receptor (beta chain) was sequenced in a study of shared clonotypes between healthy human individuals. Study-wide background: The people who gave samples were a couple of women and three men aged 18 to 49. Researchers assigned three CD4 naive, three CD4 memory, two CD8 naive and one CD8 memory plate to each donor.

Some clones are missing from TCRdb's copy, which holds only in-frame ones; the method was immunoSEQ multiplex PCR. Among about 2 million clones listed, approximately 94% were seen once. Terminally differentiated effector memory CD45RA+ cells were left out of the naive CD8 fraction, which was CD45RO-negative and positively selected for CCR7. The V gene's germline CDR1 is SGHTA and CDR2 FQGNSA. V was clipped by 3 bases and J by 4 bases; unmatched bases: 14. This CDR3 is built from 17 residues. This TCR came from a man aged 18-30 years in good health. The chain joins TRBV7-2 to TRBJ2-5; 7 nucleotides align to TRBD2. The material sequenced was naive CD8+ T cells sorted from blood. The CDR3 loop is CASSLVAGVVGSETQYF. The CDR3 DNA reads TGTGCCAGCAGCTTGGTTGCGGGAGTTGTGGGTTCAGAGACCCAGTACTTC.